This T cell receptor beta chain was recovered during a study of OX40 agonist ivuxolimab in advanced cancers. Turning to the study itself: Patients were around 83% male with ages about 20 to 79, mean 60.

The germline CDR1 and CDR2 sequences are SGHRS and YFSETQ. After removal of 1 base from V and 3 bases from J, the junction contained 4 bases not matched to a gene. The CDR3 has 16 amino acids. TCRdb keeps only in-frame clones here, not all; method: immunoSEQ multiplex PCR. The sample shows about 90,000 clones, about nine tenths of them seen only once. People who had autoimmune disease history or systemic immunosuppression were excluded. The chain combines TRBV5-1 with TRBJ2-6; 7 bases agree with TRBD1. The sample in question was CD4+ or CD8+ T cells sorted from blood, obtained in a trial of the OX40 agonist ivuxolimab. The TCR originated in an adult with an advanced solid tumor such as melanoma, head and neck, liver or kidney cancer. In DNA, the CDR3 is TGCGCCAGCAGCTTGTTAGGGGGCGGTGGGGCCAACGTCCTGACTTTC. It yields the protein CASSLLGGGGANVLTF.